The clone carrying this T cell receptor (beta chain) was found a few times. Its matching antigen is unknown. This CDR3 has 14 residues. Germline V gene data show CDR1 as MGHRA and CDR2 as YSYEKL. The germline V and J ends were trimmed by 1 base and 4 bases, with 10 bases remaining between them. The sample belongs to a study of identical twins. General study results and limits: Rather than following the same donors, the conclusions depended on cross-sectional statistical analysis.

One entry per CDR3 protein results from TCRdb running MiXCR on the 5' RACE reads. The sample lists around 570,000 distinct CDR3 sequences, just under 10% seen once, with 2.5% to 3.5% in the top ten. The same data also contributed to another study, on yellow fever vaccine responses in identical twins.

This TCR was sampled from a woman aged 18-29 years in good health. The specimen was PBMCs. The chain links TRBV4-1 to TRBJ1-2; possibly TRBD1 for D (5 bases). The DNA for the CDR3 is TGCGCCAGCAGCCAAGCGGGGGTTGCCTATGGCTACACCTTC. As protein: CASSQAGVAYGYTF.